Shown below are 11 T cell receptor beta chains from a single sample sequenced in a study of T cells in localized non-small cell lung cancer. TCRdb's copy holds only in-frame clones and misses some; the assay was immunoSEQ multiplex PCR. The sample lists over 20,000 clones, about 90% occurring once. Sample: peripheral blood, taken before any cancer treatment. The origin of the receptors is a male donor older than 55 with stage I squamous cell lung carcinoma.

CDR3 protein: CARAGSGGAYGTQYF. For the CDR3, the DNA is TGTGCCCGTGCGGGGAGCGGGGGGGCCTATGGTACGCAGTATTTT. J is TRBJ2-3 and V is TRBV2; TRBD2 matches 10 bases. The CDR3 loop spans 15 amino acids. V shed 11 bases, J shed 8 bases, and the junction held 16 bases outside the gene matches. CDR1 SNHLY and CDR2 FYNNEI come from the germline V gene.

A few counts support this clone. The chain is built from TRBV11-2 and TRBJ2-5; TRBD1 aligns across 8 bases. Germline lookup yields CDR1 SGHAT and CDR2 FQNNGV. V dropped 5 bases and J dropped 2; count of bases not matched to a gene: 10. This CDR3 spans 16 amino acids. CDR3 sequence: CASSPRPRQGQETQYF. CDR3 coding DNA: TGTGCCAGCAGCCCGCGCCCCCGACAGGGGCAAGAGACCCAGTACTTC. Using reference TRBV11-2 and TRBJ2-5 for the parts outside the CDR3, the full variable domain is EAGVAQSPRYKIIEKRQSVAFWCNPISGHATLYWYQQILGQGPKLLIQFQNNGVVDDSQLPKDRFSAERLKGVDSTLKIQPAKLEDSAVYLCASSPRPRQGQETQYFGPGTRLLVL.

This clone was counted only a few times. The chain uses TRBV10-3 and TRBJ1-6, with D perhaps TRBD1 (6 bases). Germline assignment: CDR1 ENHRY and CDR2 SYGVKD. This CDR3 is built from 13 residues. Trimming removed 9 bases at V and 8 bases at J, with 14 bases between. The CDR3 coding sequence is TGTGCCATTCCAGACAGGACCGATTCACCCCTCCACTTT. Translating gives CAIPDRTDSPLHF.

The J gene is TRBJ1-6, the V gene TRBV7-2; D is undetermined. Trimming removed 4 bases from V and 10 bases from J, with 5 bases in between. The germline V gene encodes CDR1 SGHTA and CDR2 FQGNSA. The CDR3 runs to 11 residues. CDR3 in amino acids: CASSWASPLHF. The CDR3 DNA sequence: TGTGCCAGCAGCTGGGCCTCACCCCTCCACTTT.

This clone was recorded only once. This may arise from a read error, as a much more abundant clone is one base away. The chain links TRBV5-6 to TRBJ2-3; TRBD2 matches 8 bases. The CDR3 is 15 amino acids. V lost 0 bases, J lost 1 base, and 1 base stayed unmatched. The germline CDR1 and CDR2 sequences are SGHDT and YYEEEE. The chain's CDR3 is CASSLGRGGTDTQYF. Here the CDR3 DNA reads TGTGCCAGCAGCTTGGGGCGGGGGGGCACAGATACGCAGTATTTT.

The chain carries TRBV18 and TRBJ2-1, with D perhaps TRBD2 (5 bases). V was pared by 4 bases and J by 7 bases, with 20 bases between. This CDR3 has 16 amino acids. Per the germline V gene, CDR1 is KGHSH and CDR2 is LQKENI. The CDR3 nucleotides are TGTGCCAGCTCACTACTAGGGCAAGCTACGTGGAATGAGCAGTTCTTC. Translated: CASSLLGQATWNEQFF.

The V and J genes are TRBV5-1 and TRBJ1-2; TRBD1 aligns across 9 bases. CDR1 and CDR2 (germline): SGHRS, YFSETQ. The CDR3 sequence is 14 residues long. Trimming removed 2 bases from V and 5 bases from J; junction bases left unmatched: 4. CDR3 residues: CASSFGQGRYGYTF. The CDR3 bases are TGCGCCAGCAGCTTTGGACAGGGGAGGTATGGCTACACCTTC.

This chain connects TRBV6-4 to TRBJ1-6; D is perhaps TRBD1 (6 bases). The CDR3 covers 14 residues. Germline CDR1 reads MRHNA; CDR2 reads SNTAGT. Trimming pared 5 bases from V and 6 bases from J, leaving 11 bases between. The CDR3 protein is CASSRDTINSPLHF. The CDR3 region has the DNA TGTGCCAGCAGTAGGGACACTATTAATTCACCCCTCCACTTT.

The rearrangement links TRBV19 to TRBJ2-1; D is ambiguous. Germline loops: CDR1 LNHDA, CDR2 SQIVND (reference sequence). The CDR3 sequence is 16 residues long. V was cut by 3 bases and J by 6 bases, with 18 bases left in between. As DNA, the CDR3 is TGTGCCAGTAGTATTTCTGCCCAAAACCCCTCCAATGAGCAGTTCTTC. Amino acid sequence: CASSISAQNPSNEQFF.

The V gene is TRBV6-5, the J gene TRBJ1-2; possible D gene TRBD1, 6 bases. There are 13 residues in the CDR3. Germline CDR1 and CDR2: MNHEY and SVGAGI. Trimming pared 6 bases from V and 4 bases from J, leaving 12 bases between. In DNA form, the CDR3 reads TGTGCCAGCAGCGACAGGAACAGCTATGGCTACACCTTC. It encodes CASSDRNSYGYTF.

The rearrangement joins TRBV7-9 to TRBJ1-1; D ambiguous. CDR1 and CDR2 from the germline V gene are SEHNR and FQNEAQ (reference sequence). CDR3 length: 14 amino acids. Deletions cut 2 bases from V and 1 base from J, with 8 bases between. The CDR3, as DNA: TGTGCCAGCAGCTTATTACAGAAGAACACTGAAGCTTTCTTT. It is translated as CASSLLQKNTEAFF. The entire variable domain, with the rest obtained from reference TRBV7-9 and TRBJ1-1, is as follows: DTGVSQNPRHKITKRGQNVTFRCDPISEHNRLYWYRQTLGQGPEFLTYFQNEAQLEKSRLLSDRFSAERPKGSFSTLEIQRTEQGDSAMYLCASSLLQKNTEAFFGQGTRLTVV.